Listed here is a single T cell receptor (beta chain). The CDR3 is 14 residues long. Trimming took off 5 bases at V and 5 bases at J, with 13 bases between the two ends. Germline V gene data show CDR1 as SNHLY and CDR2 as FYNNEI. This entry comes from a study of patients and donors after allogeneic stem cell transplantation. TCRdb itself ran the RT-PCR reads through MiXCR, one entry per CDR3 protein. Counted here are approximately 200,000 distinct CDR3 sequences, 41% occurring once; the ten biggest clones make up about 30%. The clonotype was recovered from a human donor who was either an allogeneic HSCT recipient or a stem cell or donor lymphocyte infusion donor (not recorded which). It is not recorded whose cells these are; they may come from a transplant donor. The sequenced material came from blood, either unsorted or a sorted T cell fraction (not recorded which). The genes are TRBV2 and TRBJ2-1; no clear D gene. For the CDR3, the DNA is TGTGCCAGCAGTCAGGTGACGGTCAACAATGAGCAGTTCTTC. Amino acid sequence: CASSQVTVNNEQFF.